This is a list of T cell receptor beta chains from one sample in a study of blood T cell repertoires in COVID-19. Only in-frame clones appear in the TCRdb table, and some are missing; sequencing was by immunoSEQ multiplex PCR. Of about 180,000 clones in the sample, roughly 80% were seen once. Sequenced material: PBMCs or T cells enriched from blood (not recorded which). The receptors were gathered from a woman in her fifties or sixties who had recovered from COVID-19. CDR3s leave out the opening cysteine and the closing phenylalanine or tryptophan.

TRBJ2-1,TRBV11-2,ASSLLLAGGADEQF
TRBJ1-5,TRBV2,ASRFRQGSQPQH
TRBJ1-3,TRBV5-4,ASSLSGNTIY
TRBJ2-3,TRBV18,ASSPLGTSGRARSADTQY
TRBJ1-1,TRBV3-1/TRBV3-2,ASSPYRDWTEAF
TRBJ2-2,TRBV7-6,ASSLPWSRGGPNTGELF
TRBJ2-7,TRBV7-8,ASSLAGGYEQY
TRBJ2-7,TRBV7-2,ASSFESYEQY
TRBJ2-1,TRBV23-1,ASRRLAGGPGSYNEQF
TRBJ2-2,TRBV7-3,ASSPGRAWHGELF
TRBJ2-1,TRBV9,ASSVETSGDNEQF
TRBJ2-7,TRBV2,ASSDIASGRHEQY
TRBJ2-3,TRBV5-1,ASSRGGTDTQY
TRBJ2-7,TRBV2,ASSDQWEQGYYEQY
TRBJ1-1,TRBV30,AGREYTEAF
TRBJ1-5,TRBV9,ASWQGYSNQPQH
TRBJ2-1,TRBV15,ATSRDLSSGSSFQF
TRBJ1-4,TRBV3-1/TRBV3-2,ASSDRSNEKLF
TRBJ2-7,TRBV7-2,ASSYTAGGRGYEQY
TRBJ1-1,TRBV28,ASSLRGHRVANTEAF
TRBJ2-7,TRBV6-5,ASSTPGVAYEQY
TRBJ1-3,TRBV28,ASSPPGDSGNTIY
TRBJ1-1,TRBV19,ASSIDGNTEAF
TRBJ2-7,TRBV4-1,ASSQGVLEVYEQY
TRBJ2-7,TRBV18,ASSEAAEQY
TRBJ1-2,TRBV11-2,ASSLDSGGMGYGYT
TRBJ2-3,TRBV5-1,ASRPGQRTDTQY
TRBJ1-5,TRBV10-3,AISESGDQPQH
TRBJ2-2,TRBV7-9,ASSPGSGELF
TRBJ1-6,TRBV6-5,ASSLRGTYNSPLH
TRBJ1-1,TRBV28,ASSAYRGPRMNTEAF
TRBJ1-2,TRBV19,ASTKDTIGYGYT
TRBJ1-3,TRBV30,AWAGQEGYTIY
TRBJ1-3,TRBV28,ASNPPRGRPGNTIY
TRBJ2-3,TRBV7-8,ASSLAGGLAGGLADTQY
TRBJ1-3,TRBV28,ASSLSGNTIY
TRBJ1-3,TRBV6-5,ASRPQGAEGNTIY
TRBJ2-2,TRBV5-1,ASSLRSPGTAEGANTGELF
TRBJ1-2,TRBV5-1,ASSGQGSLNGYT
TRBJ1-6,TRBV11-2,ASSSDRGNSPLH
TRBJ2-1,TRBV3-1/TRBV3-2,ASGGLAEAGEQF
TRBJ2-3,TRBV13,ASSSWSGGATDTQY
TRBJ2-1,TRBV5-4,ASSPTSGSGEQF
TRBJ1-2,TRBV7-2,ASTRDRGANYGYT
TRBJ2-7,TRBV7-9,ASSLSGSNNEQY
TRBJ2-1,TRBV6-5,ASSYLLAGAPLI
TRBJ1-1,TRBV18,ASSPPASRYTEAF